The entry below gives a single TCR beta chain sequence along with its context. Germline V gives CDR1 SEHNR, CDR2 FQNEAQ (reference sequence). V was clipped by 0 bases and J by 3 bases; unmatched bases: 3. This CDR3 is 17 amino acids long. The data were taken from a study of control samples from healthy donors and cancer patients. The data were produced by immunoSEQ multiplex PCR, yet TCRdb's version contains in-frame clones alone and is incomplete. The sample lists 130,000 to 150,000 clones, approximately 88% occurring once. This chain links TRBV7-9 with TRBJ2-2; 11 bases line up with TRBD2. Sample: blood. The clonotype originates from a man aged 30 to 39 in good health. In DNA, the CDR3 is TGTGCCAGCAGCTTAGCGCTAGCGGGGGGACACACCGGGGAGCTGTTTTTT. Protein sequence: CASSLALAGGHTGELFF.